The T cell receptor beta chain under discussion was sequenced for a study of T cell responses to AZD1222 COVID-19 vaccine. Study-level findings and limits: In a largely white British group with more females than males, clonal diversity was possibly underestimated. Of spike-specific TCRs, nearly half reportedly target regions left unmutated in variants.

A remark on this clone: What it binds is not known.

This table comes from immunoSEQ multiplex PCR, and its TCRdb copy is limited to in-frame clones, with some not included. Of 160,000 or so clones listed, around nine tenths were seen once; the top ten hold approximately 1.8%. V was trimmed by 0 bases and J by 3 bases, leaving 9 bases between them. Germline CDR1 is LNHDA and CDR2 is SQIVND (reference sequence). This CDR3 is built from 14 residues. The sample consisted of peripheral blood, taken on day 0 of AZD1222 vaccination. This clonotype originated in an adult in good health. The chain is built from TRBV19 and TRBJ2-7; the D gene is possibly TRBD2 (6 bases). CDR3 sequence reads: CASSIDGSGYEQYF. Written as DNA, the CDR3 is TGTGCCAGTAGTATAGACGGGAGTGGCTACGAGCAGTACTTC.